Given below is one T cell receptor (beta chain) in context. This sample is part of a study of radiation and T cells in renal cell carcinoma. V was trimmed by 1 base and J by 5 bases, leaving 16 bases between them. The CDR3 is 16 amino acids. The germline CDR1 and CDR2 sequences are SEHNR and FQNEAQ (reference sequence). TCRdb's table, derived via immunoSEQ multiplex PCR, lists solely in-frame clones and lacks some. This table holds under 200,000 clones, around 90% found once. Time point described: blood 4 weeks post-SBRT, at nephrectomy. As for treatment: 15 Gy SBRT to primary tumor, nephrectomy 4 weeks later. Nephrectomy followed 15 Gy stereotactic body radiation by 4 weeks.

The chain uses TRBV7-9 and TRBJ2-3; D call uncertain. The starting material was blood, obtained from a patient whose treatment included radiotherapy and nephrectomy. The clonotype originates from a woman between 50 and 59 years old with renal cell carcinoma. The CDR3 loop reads CASSLGGSGDGDTQYF. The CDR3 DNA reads TGTGCCAGCAGCTTAGGTGGCAGTGGGGATGGAGATACGCAGTATTTT.